These T cell receptor beta chains were read from a single sample in a study of beta chain features in type 1 diabetes. Assay: immunoSEQ multiplex PCR; the TCRdb copy retains only in-frame clones and omits some. Found here are 850,000 to 900,000 clones, roughly 15% of them singletons; the top ten hold 0.023%. Input material: naive CD4+ T cells from blood. The receptors were sampled from a woman aged 18-29 years in good health. Both conserved end residues are trimmed from each CDR3. A D gene is named only where the DNA matches it firmly.

V: TRBV6-5
length: 12
D: TRBD1
CDR3: ASSYGTGDSPLH

V: TRBV4-2
length: 13
D: -
CDR3: ASSQDGLGTDTQY

V: TRBV4-1
length: 16
D: TRBD2
CDR3: ASSLGLAGGYTYNEQF

V: TRBV7-2
length: 13
D: TRBD1
CDR3: ASRLPGQGTGELF

V: TRBV6-4
length: 11
D: -
CDR3: ASSEQRMNPQF

V: TRBV2
length: 14
D: -
CDR3: ASSAESIWNTGELF

V: TRBV28
length: 13
D: TRBD2
CDR3: ASSLSTSGSYEQY

V: TRBV27
length: 13
D: -
CDR3: ASSRDFSSYNEQF

V: TRBV5-4
length: 10
D: -
CDR3: ASSFSARELF

V: TRBV5-1
length: 11
D: TRBD2
CDR3: ASRGLAEDTQY

V: TRBV18
length: 13
D: -
CDR3: ASSLYVTSTDTQY

V: TRBV10-3
length: 14
D: -
CDR3: AISESDSGPKETQY

V: TRBV6-5
length: 13
D: -
CDR3: ASSNRASGLDEQY

V: TRBV5-4
length: 14
D: -
CDR3: ASSLAPGQSSNEQF

V: TRBV9
length: 12
D: -
CDR3: ASSVGIPAAGYT

V: TRBV2
length: 11
D: -
CDR3: ANKERYIGEAF

V: TRBV10-3
length: 12
D: TRBD2
CDR3: AISETSGSNEQF

V: TRBV6-5
length: 12
D: -
CDR3: ASRRKTAGYGYT

V: TRBV18
length: 13
D: -
CDR3: ASSPTAISTDTQY

V: TRBV7-9
length: 15
D: TRBD2
CDR3: ASSATQLAASTDTQY

V: TRBV7-9
length: 9
D: -
CDR3: ASSSQETQY

V: TRBV6-5
length: 11
D: TRBD2
CDR3: ASRGDSNNEQF

V: TRBV27
length: 13
D: -
CDR3: ASSARAGTQETQY

V: TRBV11-2
length: 12
D: TRBD1
CDR3: ASRSGQGYNEQF

V: TRBV25-1
length: 12
D: TRBD2
CDR3: ASRLAGGNNEQF

V: TRBV28
length: 13
D: -
CDR3: ASSGRSLTNEKLF

V: TRBV10-3
length: 12
D: TRBD2
CDR3: AIKTGTSTHEQF

V: TRBV4-2
length: 13
D: TRBD1
CDR3: ASSQAGTGGTEAF

V: TRBV19
length: 11
D: -
CDR3: ASSIRANTEAF

V: TRBV2
length: 11
D: -
CDR3: ASTGAFQETQY

V: TRBV20-1
length: 9
D: -
CDR3: SASLPYGYT

V: TRBV5-1
length: 11
D: -
CDR3: ASSGTPDNEQF

V: TRBV28
length: 14
D: -
CDR3: ASSSPGRRISYEQY

V: TRBV7-9
length: 13
D: -
CDR3: ASSLRTGISYEQF

V: TRBV2
length: 12
D: TRBD1
CDR3: ARGRTGAQETQY

V: TRBV19
length: 12
D: TRBD1
CDR3: ASSIGTAPYGYT

V: TRBV7-9
length: 14
D: TRBD2
CDR3: ASSRTSSSSYNEQF

V: TRBV15
length: 14
D: TRBD2
CDR3: ATRKRGGRALGEQF

V: TRBV7-9
length: 12
D: -
CDR3: ASSSGWWDTEAF

V: TRBV6-1
length: 11
D: -
CDR3: ASSEGIRQPQH

V: TRBV2
length: 13
D: TRBD2
CDR3: ASTRLAGNQETQY

V: TRBV25-1
length: 11
D: -
CDR3: ASSEPDRGGYT